A single TCR beta chain is shown here with its context. The target antigen is unknown. The PCR used 60 Vbeta and 13 Jbeta primers. The protocol was immunoSEQ multiplex PCR, while the TCRdb copy is restricted to in-frame clones and leaves out a portion. The sample records about 73,000 clones, 75% being singletons. This sample is part of a study of cytomegalovirus exposure and HLA in healthy donors. Broader study findings: Reported findings show TCR beta sequences accurately forecast HLA-A and HLA-B alleles in most subjects. In a later analysis, TCR association rates varied by HLA locus: DRB1 most, HLA-C fewest.

The sequenced sample consisted of PBMCs. The receptor's source is a man aged 70-80 years in good health and CMV-seronegative.

In DNA, the CDR3 is TGTGCCAGCAGCCAGACCACAGGGGATCAGCCCCAGCATTTT. It specifies CASSQTTGDQPQHF. The chain employs TRBV7-9 and TRBJ1-5; TRBD1 matches 7 bases. The junction had 6 bases not matched to a gene; V was cut back by 5 bases and J by 5 bases. This CDR3 contains 14 residues. Germline CDR1 reads SEHNR; CDR2 reads FQNEAQ (reference sequence). Supplemented by reference TRBV7-9 and TRBJ1-5, the full variable domain reads DTGVSQNPRHKITKRGQNVTFRCDPISEHNRLYWYRQTLGQGPEFLTYFQNEAQLEKSRLLSDRFSAERPKGSFSTLEIQRTEQGDSAMYLCASSQTTGDQPQHFGDGTRLSIL.